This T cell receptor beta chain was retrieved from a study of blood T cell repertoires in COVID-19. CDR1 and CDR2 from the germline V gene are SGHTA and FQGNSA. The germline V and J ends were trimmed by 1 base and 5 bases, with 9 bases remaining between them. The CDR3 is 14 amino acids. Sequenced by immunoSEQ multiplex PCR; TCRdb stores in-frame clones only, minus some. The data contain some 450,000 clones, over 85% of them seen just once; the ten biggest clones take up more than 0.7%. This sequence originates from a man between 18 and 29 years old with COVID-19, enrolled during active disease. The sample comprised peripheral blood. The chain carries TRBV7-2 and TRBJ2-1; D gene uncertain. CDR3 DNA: TGTGCCAGCAGCTTAGAAGCTGCCGACAATGAGCAGTTCTTC. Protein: CASSLEAADNEQFF.